The rows below give T cell receptor beta chains drawn from one sample of a study of blood T cell repertoires in COVID-19. Libraries were prepared by immunoSEQ multiplex PCR; TCRdb keeps only in-frame clonotypes and omits some of them. The table lists about 250,000 clones, about 91% of them singletons. Sequenced: peripheral blood. Source of these receptors: a woman aged 30 to 39 with COVID-19, enrolled during active disease. Both conserved end residues are part of each CDR3. A D gene is named only where the DNA matches it firmly. Clone sizes are given selectively: once, few, many, or a class where the clone is expanded.

v_call: TRBV6-6; clone_size: .; d_call: TRBD1; j_call: TRBJ2-7; cdr3_nt: TGTGCCAGCAGCCCCCGGGGACAGGGTTCGTCCGAGCAGTACTTC; cdr3_aa: CASSPRGQGSSEQYF
v_call: TRBV27; clone_size: .; d_call: .; j_call: TRBJ1-1; cdr3_nt: TGTGCCAGCAGGATTACAGGGCCCTCTAACACTGAAGCTTTCTTT; cdr3_aa: CASRITGPSNTEAFF
v_call: TRBV4-1; clone_size: once; d_call: TRBD2; j_call: TRBJ2-1; cdr3_nt: TGCGCCAGCGCGGGACTAGCGGGGGGGGAGAGGAGCCATGAGCAGTTCTTC; cdr3_aa: CASAGLAGGERSHEQFF
v_call: TRBV5-1; clone_size: .; d_call: .; j_call: TRBJ2-1; cdr3_nt: TGCGCCAGCAGCTTGGGACAGCTCAATGAGCAGTTCTTC; cdr3_aa: CASSLGQLNEQFF
v_call: TRBV3-1/TRBV3-2; clone_size: .; d_call: .; j_call: TRBJ2-2; cdr3_nt: TGTGCCAGCAGCCGGGGGGGCGTCGGGGAGCTGTTTTTT; cdr3_aa: CASSRGGVGELFF
v_call: TRBV4-3; clone_size: .; d_call: .; j_call: TRBJ1-1; cdr3_nt: TGCGCCAGCAGCCAAGATTTTGCACAGTCGAACACTGAAGCTTTCTTT; cdr3_aa: CASSQDFAQSNTEAFF
v_call: TRBV2; clone_size: .; d_call: .; j_call: TRBJ2-5; cdr3_nt: TGTGCCAGCAGTGTGGCGGGACAAGAGACCCAGTACTTC; cdr3_aa: CASSVAGQETQYF
v_call: TRBV29-1; clone_size: .; d_call: .; j_call: TRBJ1-1; cdr3_nt: TGCAGCGTGCGGGCATGGGAGACAGGCCCCTCCGGCCTGAACACTGAAGCTTTCTTT; cdr3_aa: CSVRAWETGPSGLNTEAFF
v_call: TRBV7-2; clone_size: .; d_call: TRBD2; j_call: TRBJ2-5; cdr3_nt: TGTGCCAGCAGCAGAGGGAATAGCGGGAGCGGGCAGACCCAGTACTTC; cdr3_aa: CASSRGNSGSGQTQYF
v_call: TRBV28; clone_size: .; d_call: TRBD1; j_call: TRBJ1-6; cdr3_nt: TGTGCCAGCAGTCTGGGGACAGGGGCTGTCTATAATTCACCCCTCCACTTT; cdr3_aa: CASSLGTGAVYNSPLHF
v_call: TRBV10-3; clone_size: .; d_call: .; j_call: TRBJ2-6; cdr3_nt: TGTGCCATCAGTGTAACCGCCGGCGGATCAAGCTCTGGGGCCAACGTCCTGACTTTC; cdr3_aa: CAISVTAGGSSSGANVLTF
v_call: TRBV28; clone_size: .; d_call: .; j_call: TRBJ1-1; cdr3_nt: TGTGCCAGCATGGGGACATACACGGAGGAGGCTTTCTTT; cdr3_aa: CASMGTYTEEAFF
v_call: TRBV11-1; clone_size: .; d_call: TRBD1; j_call: TRBJ1-2; cdr3_nt: TGTGCCAGCAGTTCCACCGACAGGGACTATGGCTACACCTTC; cdr3_aa: CASSSTDRDYGYTF
v_call: TRBV6-5; clone_size: few; d_call: TRBD1; j_call: TRBJ1-2; cdr3_nt: TGTGCCAGCACCCAGGGGGGCCTATATGGCTACACCTTC; cdr3_aa: CASTQGGLYGYTF
v_call: TRBV11-2; clone_size: .; d_call: .; j_call: TRBJ2-7; cdr3_nt: TGTGCCAGCAGCTCCCTCTCCGAGGACAATAACGAGCAGTACTTC; cdr3_aa: CASSSLSEDNNEQYF
v_call: TRBV28; clone_size: .; d_call: .; j_call: TRBJ2-1; cdr3_nt: TGTGCCAGCAGCCACAGGAGGGGGCAGTTCTTC; cdr3_aa: CASSHRRGQFF
v_call: TRBV6-5; clone_size: .; d_call: TRBD1; j_call: TRBJ1-1; cdr3_nt: TGTGCCAGCAGAGGAACTACAGGGGGCACTGAAGCTTTCTTT; cdr3_aa: CASRGTTGGTEAFF
v_call: TRBV11-3; clone_size: .; d_call: TRBD2; j_call: TRBJ2-1; cdr3_nt: TGTGCCAGCAGCCCATCAGGACTAGCGGATGAGCAGTTCTTC; cdr3_aa: CASSPSGLADEQFF
v_call: TRBV18; clone_size: .; d_call: TRBD1; j_call: TRBJ1-2; cdr3_nt: TGTGCCAGCTCACCAATTCAGGGGGACTATGGCTACACCTTC; cdr3_aa: CASSPIQGDYGYTF
v_call: TRBV10-1; clone_size: few; d_call: TRBD1; j_call: TRBJ2-7; cdr3_nt: TGCGCCAGCAGTGAAGGTGGGACAGGGTACGAGCAGTACTTC; cdr3_aa: CASSEGGTGYEQYF
v_call: TRBV7-2; clone_size: few; d_call: .; j_call: TRBJ1-6; cdr3_nt: TGTGCCAGCAGCTTAGCGGGCCAAAATTCACCCCTCCACTTT; cdr3_aa: CASSLAGQNSPLHF
v_call: TRBV19; clone_size: few; d_call: TRBD1; j_call: TRBJ1-2; cdr3_nt: TGTGCCAGTACCACACCGGGACAGGGCTTTGGCTACACCTTC; cdr3_aa: CASTTPGQGFGYTF
v_call: TRBV9; clone_size: .; d_call: TRBD2; j_call: TRBJ2-1; cdr3_nt: TGTGCCAGCAGCCCGACTAGCGGGGGGGCCTACAATGAGCAGTTCTTC; cdr3_aa: CASSPTSGGAYNEQFF
v_call: TRBV5-4; clone_size: .; d_call: .; j_call: TRBJ2-5; cdr3_nt: TGTGCCAGCAGTCACGGGGGACCCACGGGGGCCCAGTACTTC; cdr3_aa: CASSHGGPTGAQYF
v_call: TRBV18; clone_size: .; d_call: .; j_call: TRBJ2-6; cdr3_nt: TGTGCCAGCTCACCGACGGGGGAGTCTGGGGCCAACGTCCTGACTTTC; cdr3_aa: CASSPTGESGANVLTF
v_call: TRBV3-1/TRBV3-2; clone_size: .; d_call: TRBD1; j_call: TRBJ2-2; cdr3_nt: TGTGCCAGCAGCCAAAGTACCGGGACAGGGCACACCGGGGAGCTGTTTTTT; cdr3_aa: CASSQSTGTGHTGELFF
v_call: TRBV29-1; clone_size: .; d_call: .; j_call: TRBJ2-1; cdr3_nt: TGCAGCGGGGTACAGGGTACGATCTCCTACAATGAGCAGTTCTTC; cdr3_aa: CSGVQGTISYNEQFF
v_call: TRBV5-4; clone_size: .; d_call: .; j_call: TRBJ1-1; cdr3_nt: TGTGCCAGCAGCTTTACAGGAGGGGTAGCTTTCTTT; cdr3_aa: CASSFTGGVAFF
v_call: TRBV12-3/TRBV12-4; clone_size: .; d_call: .; j_call: TRBJ2-3; cdr3_nt: TGTGCCAGCACGGTTCACCTTGAGGATACGCAGTATTTT; cdr3_aa: CASTVHLEDTQYF
v_call: TRBV18; clone_size: .; d_call: TRBD1; j_call: TRBJ1-2; cdr3_nt: TGTGCCAGCTCATCGGGACAGGGAGGGGATGGCTACACCTTC; cdr3_aa: CASSSGQGGDGYTF
v_call: TRBV10-1; clone_size: .; d_call: TRBD1; j_call: TRBJ2-7; cdr3_nt: TGCGCCAGCAGTGCCGGGGACAGCTCCTCCTACGAGCAGTACTTC; cdr3_aa: CASSAGDSSSYEQYF
v_call: TRBV18; clone_size: .; d_call: .; j_call: TRBJ2-2; cdr3_nt: TGTGCCAGCTCACTACTCAGGGGAGTAGACACCGGGGAGCTGTTTTTT; cdr3_aa: CASSLLRGVDTGELFF
v_call: TRBV2; clone_size: few; d_call: .; j_call: TRBJ1-5; cdr3_nt: TGTGCCAGCAGCCCCTTTCAGGGCAACTTCAATCAGCCCCAGCATTTT; cdr3_aa: CASSPFQGNFNQPQHF
v_call: TRBV9; clone_size: .; d_call: TRBD2; j_call: TRBJ2-5; cdr3_nt: TGTGCCAGCAGCGTCCGGACTAGTGAGAGAGAGACCCAGTACTTC; cdr3_aa: CASSVRTSERETQYF
v_call: TRBV2; clone_size: .; d_call: .; j_call: TRBJ2-3; cdr3_nt: TGTGCCAGCAGCCAGGACACCCGCACAGATACGCAGTATTTT; cdr3_aa: CASSQDTRTDTQYF
v_call: TRBV3-1/TRBV3-2; clone_size: once; d_call: .; j_call: TRBJ1-1; cdr3_nt: TGTGCCAGCAGCCAAGAGGGCAGGTCTGAAGCTTTCTTT; cdr3_aa: CASSQEGRSEAFF
v_call: TRBV5-1; clone_size: few; d_call: TRBD1; j_call: TRBJ2-2; cdr3_nt: TGCGCCAGCAGCTCGGGACAGGACACCGGGGAGCTGTTTTTT; cdr3_aa: CASSSGQDTGELFF
v_call: TRBV28; clone_size: .; d_call: .; j_call: TRBJ1-2; cdr3_nt: TGTGCCAGCATCCCAACTCTCGGGGGTAACTATGGCTACACCTTC; cdr3_aa: CASIPTLGGNYGYTF
v_call: TRBV18; clone_size: .; d_call: .; j_call: TRBJ1-5; cdr3_nt: TGTGCCAGCTCACCACCCCAACAGCCCCAGCATTTT; cdr3_aa: CASSPPQQPQHF
v_call: TRBV4-3; clone_size: .; d_call: .; j_call: TRBJ1-2; cdr3_nt: TGCGCCAGCAGCCAAGAAGTGATGGGGGGTGCCTATGGCTACACCTTC; cdr3_aa: CASSQEVMGGAYGYTF
v_call: TRBV5-5; clone_size: once; d_call: TRBD2; j_call: TRBJ2-1; cdr3_nt: TGTGCCAGCAGTCTCATTTTGACTAGCGGCTACAATGAGCAGTTCTTC; cdr3_aa: CASSLILTSGYNEQFF
v_call: TRBV19; clone_size: .; d_call: TRBD1; j_call: TRBJ1-1; cdr3_nt: TGTGCCAGTAGTATCACGACAGGGCCCACTGAAGCTTTCTTT; cdr3_aa: CASSITTGPTEAFF
v_call: TRBV7-9; clone_size: .; d_call: .; j_call: TRBJ2-5; cdr3_nt: TGTGCCAGCAGCTTCCCAGGGCGGGGAGAGACCCAGTACTTC; cdr3_aa: CASSFPGRGETQYF
v_call: TRBV5-1; clone_size: .; d_call: .; j_call: TRBJ2-3; cdr3_nt: TGCGCCAGCAGCTTGGACTCTAGCACAGATACGCAGTATTTT; cdr3_aa: CASSLDSSTDTQYF
v_call: TRBV10-1; clone_size: once; d_call: TRBD1; j_call: TRBJ1-6; cdr3_nt: TGCGCCAGCGCGGGACCCCGGGACAGCGACGCCGCAGGCTATAATTCACCCCTCCACTTT; cdr3_aa: CASAGPRDSDAAGYNSPLHF
v_call: TRBV9; clone_size: .; d_call: TRBD1; j_call: TRBJ1-6; cdr3_nt: TGTGCCAGCAGCGTAACGGACAGGGACTCACCCCTCCACTTT; cdr3_aa: CASSVTDRDSPLHF
v_call: TRBV27; clone_size: .; d_call: .; j_call: TRBJ2-3; cdr3_nt: TGTGCCAGCAGTTTAACTCGTACAGATACGCAGTATTTT; cdr3_aa: CASSLTRTDTQYF
v_call: TRBV18; clone_size: once; d_call: TRBD2; j_call: TRBJ2-7; cdr3_nt: TGTGCCAGCTCACCACCGGGGGGGGTTTTGGCCTACGAGCAGTACTTC; cdr3_aa: CASSPPGGVLAYEQYF
v_call: TRBV11-1; clone_size: .; d_call: .; j_call: TRBJ2-7; cdr3_nt: TGTGCCAGCAGCCTCGACAGGCCCGAATCCTACGAGCAGTACTTC; cdr3_aa: CASSLDRPESYEQYF
v_call: TRBV5-1; clone_size: .; d_call: .; j_call: TRBJ1-1; cdr3_nt: TGCGCCAGCAGCTTAATGGGGCAGAACACTGAAGCTTTCTTT; cdr3_aa: CASSLMGQNTEAFF